This TCR beta chain was sequenced in a study of cytomegalovirus exposure and HLA in healthy donors. Study-level findings and limits: According to the study, roughly 160 TCR beta chains were cytomegalovirus-associated.

The PCR had 60 Vbeta and 13 Jbeta primers. The protocol was immunoSEQ multiplex PCR, while the TCRdb copy is restricted to in-frame clones and leaves out a portion. The sample holds 140,000 or so clones, over 80% seen once. On this clone: Antigen specificity is unknown.

This CDR3 has 15 residues. V was trimmed by 2 bases and J by 6 bases, leaving 15 bases between them. The germline CDR1 and CDR2 sequences are SGHAT and FQNNGV. The sample was PBMCs. The sequence was collected from a woman aged 25 to 45 in good health and CMV-seronegative. The J gene is TRBJ2-3, the V gene TRBV11-2; possibly TRBD2 for D (7 bases). The CDR3 loop is CASSLRLGGRDTQYF. The CDR3 DNA reads TGTGCCAGCAGCTTAAGATTGGGGGGGCGGGATACGCAGTATTTT. Filled out from reference TRBV11-2 and TRBJ2-3, the complete variable domain reads EAGVAQSPRYKIIEKRQSVAFWCNPISGHATLYWYQQILGQGPKLLIQFQNNGVVDDSQLPKDRFSAERLKGVDSTLKIQPAKLEDSAVYLCASSLRLGGRDTQYFGPGTRLTVL.